Each of the 4 T cell receptor beta chains below was sequenced from the same sample in a study of T cell responses to AZD1222 COVID-19 vaccine. Here immunoSEQ multiplex PCR was the method, and the copy in TCRdb shows in-frame clones only, minus some. Of approximately 150,000 clones detected, approximately 93% appear once; the ten largest clones hold around 12%. Sample: peripheral blood, taken after recovery from COVID-19. These TCRs come from an adult who had recovered from COVID-19.

The chain couples TRBV1 to TRBJ2-7; TRBD2 reflects the table's D call only, with no check against the DNA. TRBV1 is noted as a pseudogene. The CDR3 has 22 amino acids. This chain's CDR3 is CTSSQEKSGTSGSKGSSYEQYF. DNA for the CDR3: TGCACCAGCAGCCAAGAAAAGAGTGGTACTAGCGGGAGTAAGGGTTCCTCTTACGAGCAGTACTTC.

The genes are TRBV28 and TRBJ2-3, with a possible D match to TRBD2 (6 bases). This CDR3 has 13 residues. CDR1 is MDHEN and CDR2 is SYDVKM in the germline V gene. With 7 bases removed from V and 6 bases from J, the gap between germline ends came to 14 bases. The CDR3 loop reads CASMGPGVDTQYF. The CDR3 DNA reads as TGTGCCAGCATGGGTCCGGGGGTCGATACGCAGTATTTT.

This clone was found a few times. This chain links TRBV7-8 with TRBJ1-6; D possibly corresponds to TRBD1 (5 bases). CDR1 and CDR2 (germline): SGHVS, FQNEAQ. CDR3 length: 15 residues. Deletions cut 1 base from V and 5 bases from J, with 9 bases between. In DNA form, the CDR3 reads TGTGCCAGCAGCTTAGGGGGACCGAATAATTCACCCCTCCACTTT. It specifies CASSLGGPNNSPLHF.

This clone was observed a single time. The gene calls are TRBV19 and TRBJ2-1; 10 nucleotides agree with TRBD2. The ends lost 7 bases at V and 6 bases at J; junction bases unmatched: 9. Germline V gene lookup returns CDR1 LNHDA and CDR2 SQIVND (reference sequence). The CDR3 runs to 15 residues. CDR3 DNA sequence: TGTGCCAGTACCACCCCTAGCGGGAGTCGCAATGAGCAGTTCTTC. It is translated as CASTTPSGSRNEQFF.